The present TCR beta chain was sequenced within a study of T cells after yellow fever vaccination. Points on this clonotype: The target antigen is unknown.

Findings of the study overall: It was the secondary response that reached its peak faster, day 5 versus 15, but it was weaker.

This CDR3 has 15 residues. One entry per CDR3 protein results from TCRdb running MiXCR on the 5' RACE reads. The table includes approximately 300,000 distinct CDR3 sequences, approximately 11% detected once. The chain uses TRBV12-2 and TRBJ1-5; TRBD1 is the table's D call and was not checked against the DNA. TRBV12-2 is labeled a pseudogene. The TCR originated in a man aged 18 to 30 who received the YFV17D yellow fever vaccine. The specimen comprised CD4+ T cells sorted from PBMCs, sampled 45 days after the yellow fever booster vaccination. CDR3 sequence reads: CASPPRGRGNQPQHF. In DNA form, the CDR3 reads TGTGCAAGTCCCCCCAGGGGGCGCGGCAATCAGCCCCAGCATTTT.